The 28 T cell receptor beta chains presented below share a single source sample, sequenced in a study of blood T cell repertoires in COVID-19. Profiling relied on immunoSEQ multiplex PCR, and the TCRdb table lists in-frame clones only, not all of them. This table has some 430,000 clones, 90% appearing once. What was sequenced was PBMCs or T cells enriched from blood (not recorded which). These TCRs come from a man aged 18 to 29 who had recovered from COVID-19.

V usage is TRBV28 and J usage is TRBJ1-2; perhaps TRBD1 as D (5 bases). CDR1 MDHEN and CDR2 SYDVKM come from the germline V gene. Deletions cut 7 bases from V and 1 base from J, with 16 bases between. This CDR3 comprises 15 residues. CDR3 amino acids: CASMPASGFNYGYTF. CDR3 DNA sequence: TGTGCCAGCATGCCAGCATCAGGGTTTAACTATGGCTACACCTTC.

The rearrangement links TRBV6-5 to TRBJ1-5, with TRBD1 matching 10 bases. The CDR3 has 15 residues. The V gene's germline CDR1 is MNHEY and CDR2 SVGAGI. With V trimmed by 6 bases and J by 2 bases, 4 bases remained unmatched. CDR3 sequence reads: CASRSGTGGNQPQHF. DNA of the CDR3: TGTGCCAGCAGATCCGGGACAGGGGGCAATCAGCCCCAGCATTTT.

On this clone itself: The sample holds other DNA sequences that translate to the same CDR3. CDR3 residues: CASSRQGNTEAFF. Written as DNA, the CDR3 is TGTGCCAGCTCGAGACAGGGGAACACTGAAGCTTTCTTT. The rearrangement links TRBV18 to TRBJ1-1, with 7 bases lining up with TRBD1. V gave up 6 bases and J gave up 1 base; unmatched junction bases: 2. CDR1 KGHSH and CDR2 LQKENI come from the germline V gene. The CDR3 spans 13 residues.

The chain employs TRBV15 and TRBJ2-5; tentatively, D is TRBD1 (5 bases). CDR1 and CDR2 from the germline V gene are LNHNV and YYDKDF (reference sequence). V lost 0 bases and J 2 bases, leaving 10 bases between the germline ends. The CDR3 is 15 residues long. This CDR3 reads CATSRDRGRQETQYF. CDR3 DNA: TGTGCCACCAGCAGAGATAGGGGAAGGCAAGAGACCCAGTACTTC.

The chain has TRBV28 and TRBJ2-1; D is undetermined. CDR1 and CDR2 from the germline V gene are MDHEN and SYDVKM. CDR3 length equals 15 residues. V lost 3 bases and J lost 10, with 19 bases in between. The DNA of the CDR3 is TGTGCCAGCAGTTTGGGTGGAACTACCCAAAGCGAGCAGTTCTTC. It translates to CASSLGGTTQSEQFF.

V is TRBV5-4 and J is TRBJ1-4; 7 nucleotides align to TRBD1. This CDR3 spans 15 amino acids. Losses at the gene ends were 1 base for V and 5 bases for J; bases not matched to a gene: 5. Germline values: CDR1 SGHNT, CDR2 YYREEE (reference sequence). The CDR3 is CASSLFRDRNEKLFF. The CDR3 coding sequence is TGTGCCAGCAGCTTGTTTCGGGACAGAAATGAAAAACTGTTTTTT.

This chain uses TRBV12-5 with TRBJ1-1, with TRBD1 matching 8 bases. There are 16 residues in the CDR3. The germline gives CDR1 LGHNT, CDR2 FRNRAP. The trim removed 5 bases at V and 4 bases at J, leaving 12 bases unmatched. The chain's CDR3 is CASGLPGQGNSTEAFF. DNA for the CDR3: TGTGCTAGTGGTCTCCCCGGACAGGGCAATAGCACTGAAGCTTTCTTT.

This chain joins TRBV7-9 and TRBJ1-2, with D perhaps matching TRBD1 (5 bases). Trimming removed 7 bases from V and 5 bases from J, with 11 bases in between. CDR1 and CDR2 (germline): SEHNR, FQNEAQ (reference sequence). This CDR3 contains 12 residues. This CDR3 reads CASTTGRYGYTF. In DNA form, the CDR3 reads TGTGCCAGCACCACAGGCCGTTATGGCTACACCTTC.

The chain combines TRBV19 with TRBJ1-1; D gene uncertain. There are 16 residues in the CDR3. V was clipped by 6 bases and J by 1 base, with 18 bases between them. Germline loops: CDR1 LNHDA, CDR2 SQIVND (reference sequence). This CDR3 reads CASSPSGLLGNTEAFF. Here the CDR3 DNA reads TGTGCCAGTAGCCCTAGTGGGTTACTCGGGAACACTGAAGCTTTCTTT.

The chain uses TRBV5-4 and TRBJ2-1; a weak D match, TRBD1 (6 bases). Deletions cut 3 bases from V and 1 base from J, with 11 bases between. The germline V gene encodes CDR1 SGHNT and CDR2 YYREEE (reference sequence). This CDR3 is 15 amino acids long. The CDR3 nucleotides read TGTGCCAGCAGCTCGCCCAGGGGATCCTACAATGAGCAGTTCTTC. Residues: CASSSPRGSYNEQFF.

CDR3 in DNA: TGTGCCAGCAGCGGGTTAGGACTAGCGGGAGGTGGGGCCAACGTCCTGACTTTC. Amino acids: CASSGLGLAGGGANVLTF. J is TRBJ2-6 and V is TRBV12-1; the table's D call, TRBD2, has no DNA check behind it. TRBV12-1 is termed a pseudogene. There are 18 residues in the CDR3.

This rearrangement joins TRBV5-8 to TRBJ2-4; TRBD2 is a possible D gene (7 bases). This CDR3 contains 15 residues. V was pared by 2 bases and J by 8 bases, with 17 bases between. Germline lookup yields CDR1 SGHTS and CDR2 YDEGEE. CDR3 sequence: CASSLVGGLDDIQYF. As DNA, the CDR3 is TGTGCCAGCAGCTTAGTGGGGGGGCTCGATGACATTCAGTACTTC.

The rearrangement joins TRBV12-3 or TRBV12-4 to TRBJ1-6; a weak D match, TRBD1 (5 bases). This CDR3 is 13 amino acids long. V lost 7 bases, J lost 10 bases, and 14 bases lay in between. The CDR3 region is CASTWRGDSPLHF. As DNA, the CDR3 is TGTGCCAGCACCTGGAGGGGAGACTCACCCCTCCACTTT.

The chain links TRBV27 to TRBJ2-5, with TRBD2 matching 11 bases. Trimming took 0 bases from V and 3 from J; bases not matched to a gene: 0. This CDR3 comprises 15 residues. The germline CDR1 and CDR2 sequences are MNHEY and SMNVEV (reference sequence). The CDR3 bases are TGTGCCAGCAGTTTATCTAGCGGGAGGGAAGAGACCCAGTACTTC. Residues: CASSLSSGREETQYF.

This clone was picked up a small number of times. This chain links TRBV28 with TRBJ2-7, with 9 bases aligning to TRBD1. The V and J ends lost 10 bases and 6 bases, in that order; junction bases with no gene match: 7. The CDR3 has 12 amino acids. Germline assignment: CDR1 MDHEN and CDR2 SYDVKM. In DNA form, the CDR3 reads TGTGCCACACAGGGGGCGCGACCCGAGCAGTACTTC. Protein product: CATQGARPEQYF.

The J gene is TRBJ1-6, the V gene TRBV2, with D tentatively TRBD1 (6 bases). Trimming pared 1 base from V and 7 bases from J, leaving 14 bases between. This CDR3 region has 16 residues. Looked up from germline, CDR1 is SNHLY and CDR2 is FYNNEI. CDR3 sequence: CASSEGWRGHNSPLHF. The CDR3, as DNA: TGTGCCAGCAGTGAAGGCTGGCGGGGGCACAATTCACCCCTCCACTTT.

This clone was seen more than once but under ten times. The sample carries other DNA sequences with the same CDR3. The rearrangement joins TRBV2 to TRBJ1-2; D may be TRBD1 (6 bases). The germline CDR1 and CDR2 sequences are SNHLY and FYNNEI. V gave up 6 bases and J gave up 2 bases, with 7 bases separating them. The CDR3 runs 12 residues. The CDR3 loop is CASRGQNYGYTF. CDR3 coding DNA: TGTGCCAGCAGAGGACAGAACTATGGCTACACCTTC.

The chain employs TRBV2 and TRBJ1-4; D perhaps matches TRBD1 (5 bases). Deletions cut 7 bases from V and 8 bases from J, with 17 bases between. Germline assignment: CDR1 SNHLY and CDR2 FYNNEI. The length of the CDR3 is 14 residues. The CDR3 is CASKRMNRGEKLFF. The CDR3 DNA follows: TGTGCCAGCAAACGAATGAACCGGGGGGAAAAACTGTTTTTT.

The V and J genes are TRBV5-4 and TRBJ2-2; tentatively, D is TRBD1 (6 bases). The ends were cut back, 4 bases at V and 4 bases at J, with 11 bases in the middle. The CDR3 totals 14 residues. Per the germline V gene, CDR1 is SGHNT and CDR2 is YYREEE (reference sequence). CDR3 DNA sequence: TGTGCCAGCAGCGGAGACAGGAGCACCGGGGAGCTGTTTTTT. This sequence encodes CASSGDRSTGELFF. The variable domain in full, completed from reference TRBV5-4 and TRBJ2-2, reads ETGVTQSPTHLIKTRGQQVTLRCSSQSGHNTVSWYQQALGQGPQFIFQYYREEENGRGNFPPRFSGLQFPNYSSELNVNALELDDSALYLCASSGDRSTGELFFGEGSRLTVL.

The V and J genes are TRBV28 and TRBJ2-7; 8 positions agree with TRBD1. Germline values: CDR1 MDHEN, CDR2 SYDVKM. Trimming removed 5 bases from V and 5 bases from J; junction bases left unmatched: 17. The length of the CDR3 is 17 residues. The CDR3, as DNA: TGTGCCAGCAGTACTGCAGGGGGCGCCCAGTCGTTACACGAGCAGTACTTC. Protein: CASSTAGGAQSLHEQYF.

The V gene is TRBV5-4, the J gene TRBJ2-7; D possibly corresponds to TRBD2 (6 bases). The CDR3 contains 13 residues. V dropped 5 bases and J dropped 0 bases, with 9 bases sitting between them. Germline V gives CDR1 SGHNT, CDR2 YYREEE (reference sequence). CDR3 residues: CASSMGGSYEQYF. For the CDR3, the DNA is TGTGCCAGCAGTATGGGGGGCTCCTACGAGCAGTACTTC.

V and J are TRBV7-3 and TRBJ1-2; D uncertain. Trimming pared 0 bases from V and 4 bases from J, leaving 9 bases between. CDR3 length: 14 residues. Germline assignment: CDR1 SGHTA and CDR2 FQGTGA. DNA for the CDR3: TGTGCCAGCAGCTTAACCCCAGGATCCTATGGCTACACCTTC. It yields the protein CASSLTPGSYGYTF.

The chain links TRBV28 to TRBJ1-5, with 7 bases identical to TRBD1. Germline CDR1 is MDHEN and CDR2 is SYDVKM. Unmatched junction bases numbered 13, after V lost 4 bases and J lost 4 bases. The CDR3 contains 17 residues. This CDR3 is CASSSFLRDRLNQPQHF. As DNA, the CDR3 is TGTGCCAGCAGTTCCTTCCTCCGGGACAGATTAAATCAGCCCCAGCATTTT.

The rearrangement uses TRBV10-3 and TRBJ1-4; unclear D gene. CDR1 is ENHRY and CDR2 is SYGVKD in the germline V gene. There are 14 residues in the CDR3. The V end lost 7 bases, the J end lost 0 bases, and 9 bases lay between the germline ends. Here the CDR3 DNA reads TGTGCCATCACTTCCAGCGCAACTAATGAAAAACTGTTTTTT. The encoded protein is CAITSSATNEKLFF.

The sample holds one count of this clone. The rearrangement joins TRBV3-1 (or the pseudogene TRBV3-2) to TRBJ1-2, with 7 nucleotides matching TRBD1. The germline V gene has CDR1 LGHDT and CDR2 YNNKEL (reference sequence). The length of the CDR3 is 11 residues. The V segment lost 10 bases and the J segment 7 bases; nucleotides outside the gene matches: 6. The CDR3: CAIADRAGYTF. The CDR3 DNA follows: TGTGCCATAGCCGACAGGGCTGGCTACACCTTC.

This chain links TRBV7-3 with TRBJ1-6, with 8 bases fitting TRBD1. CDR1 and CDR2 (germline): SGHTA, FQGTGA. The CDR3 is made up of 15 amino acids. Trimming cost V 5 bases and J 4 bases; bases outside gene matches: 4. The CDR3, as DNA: TGTGCCAGCAGCCGGGGGACAGGTTATAATTCACCCCTCCACTTT. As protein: CASSRGTGYNSPLHF.

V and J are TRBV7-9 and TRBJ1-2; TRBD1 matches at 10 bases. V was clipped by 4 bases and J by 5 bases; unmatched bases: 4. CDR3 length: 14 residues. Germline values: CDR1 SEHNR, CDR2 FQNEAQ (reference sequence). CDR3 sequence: CASSYGQGEYGYTF. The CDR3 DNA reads TGTGCCAGCAGCTACGGACAGGGGGAATATGGCTACACCTTC.

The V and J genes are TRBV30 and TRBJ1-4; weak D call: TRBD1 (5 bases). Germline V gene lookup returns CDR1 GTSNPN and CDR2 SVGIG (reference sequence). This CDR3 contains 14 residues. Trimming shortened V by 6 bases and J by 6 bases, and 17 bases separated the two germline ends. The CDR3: CACPRAGRDEKLFF. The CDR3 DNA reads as TGTGCCTGCCCCAGGGCAGGGCGAGATGAAAAACTGTTTTTT.